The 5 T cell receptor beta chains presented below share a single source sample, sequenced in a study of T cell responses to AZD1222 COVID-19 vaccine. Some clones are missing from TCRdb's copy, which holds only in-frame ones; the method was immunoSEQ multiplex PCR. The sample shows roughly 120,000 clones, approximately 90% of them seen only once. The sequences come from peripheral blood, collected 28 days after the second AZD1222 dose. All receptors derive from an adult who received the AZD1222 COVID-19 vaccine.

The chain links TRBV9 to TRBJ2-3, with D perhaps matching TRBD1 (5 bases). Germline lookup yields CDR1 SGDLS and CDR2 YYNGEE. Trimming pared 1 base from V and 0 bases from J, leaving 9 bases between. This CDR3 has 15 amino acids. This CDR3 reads CASSVWQGSTDTQYF. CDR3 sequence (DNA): TGTGCCAGCAGCGTATGGCAGGGCAGCACAGATACGCAGTATTTT. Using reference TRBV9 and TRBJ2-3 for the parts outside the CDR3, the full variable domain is DSGVTQTPKHLITATGQRVTLRCSPRSGDLSVYWYQQSLDQGLQFLIQYYNGEERAKGNILERFSAQQFPDLHSELNLSSLELGDSALYFCASSVWQGSTDTQYFGPGTRLTVL.

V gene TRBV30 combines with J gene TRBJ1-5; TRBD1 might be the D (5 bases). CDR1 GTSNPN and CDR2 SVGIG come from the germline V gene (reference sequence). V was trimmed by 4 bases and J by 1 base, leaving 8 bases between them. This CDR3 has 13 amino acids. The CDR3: CAWNRDSNQPQHF. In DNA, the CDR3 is TGTGCCTGGAACCGGGACAGCAATCAGCCCCAGCATTTT.

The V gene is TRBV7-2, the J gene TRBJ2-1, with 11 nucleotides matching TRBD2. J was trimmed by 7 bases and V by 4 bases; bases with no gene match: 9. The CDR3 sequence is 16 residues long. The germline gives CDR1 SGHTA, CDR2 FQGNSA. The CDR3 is CASSYLAGGSGNEQFF. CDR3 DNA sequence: TGTGCCAGCAGCTACCTAGCGGGAGGCTCGGGGAATGAGCAGTTCTTC. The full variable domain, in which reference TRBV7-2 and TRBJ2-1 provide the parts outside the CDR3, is GAGVSQSPSNKVTEKGKDVELRCDPISGHTALYWYRQSLGQGLEFLIYFQGNSAPDKSGLPSDRFSAERTGGSVSTLTIQRTQQEDSAVYLCASSYLAGGSGNEQFFGPGTRLTVL.

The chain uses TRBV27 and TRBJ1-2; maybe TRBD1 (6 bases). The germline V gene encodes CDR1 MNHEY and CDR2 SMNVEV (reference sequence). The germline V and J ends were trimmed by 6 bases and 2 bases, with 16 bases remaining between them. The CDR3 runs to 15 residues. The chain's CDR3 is CASRGIRGRNYGYTF. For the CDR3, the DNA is TGTGCCAGCAGGGGAATCAGGGGCAGAAACTATGGCTACACCTTC.

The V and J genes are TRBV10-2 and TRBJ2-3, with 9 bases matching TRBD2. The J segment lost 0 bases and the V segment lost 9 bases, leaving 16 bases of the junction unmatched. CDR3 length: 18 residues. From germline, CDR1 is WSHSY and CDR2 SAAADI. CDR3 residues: CASRSSGRGRASTDTQYF. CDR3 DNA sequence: TGCGCCAGTAGGAGTAGCGGGAGAGGAAGGGCTAGCACAGATACGCAGTATTTT.